Each of the 9 T cell receptor beta chains below was sequenced from the same sample in a study of OX40 agonist ivuxolimab in advanced cancers. Measured with immunoSEQ multiplex PCR; TCRdb has only the in-frame clones, and not every one. The sample consists of about 59,000 clones, 87% of them appearing once. Sequencing used CD4+ or CD8+ T cells sorted from blood, obtained in a trial of the OX40 agonist ivuxolimab. These receptors were collected from an adult with an advanced solid tumor such as melanoma, head and neck, liver or kidney cancer.

The chain joins TRBV6-1 to TRBJ2-5; TRBD1 matches 7 bases. Losses at the gene ends were 2 bases for V and 9 bases for J; bases not matched to a gene: 21. The CDR3 is 18 amino acids. Germline loops: CDR1 MNHNS, CDR2 SASEGT. CDR3 loop: CASSEPRHTGAAGRAQYF. As DNA, the CDR3 is TGTGCCAGCAGTGAACCTAGGCATACAGGGGCCGCTGGGCGGGCCCAGTACTTC.

This chain connects TRBV28 to TRBJ2-1, with D possibly TRBD1 on 6 matching bases. The CDR3 is made up of 16 amino acids. The V end was cut by 5 bases, the J end by 0 bases, with 14 bases between. CDR1 and CDR2 from the germline V gene are MDHEN and SYDVKM. The CDR3 loop is CASSSPTGSSYNEQFF. The DNA for the CDR3 is TGTGCCAGCAGTAGCCCTACAGGGAGCTCCTACAATGAGCAGTTCTTC.

The chain has TRBV9 and TRBJ1-1; possible D gene TRBD1, 6 bases. The V end was cut by 2 bases, the J end by 1 base, with 6 bases between. Germline CDR1 is SGDLS and CDR2 is YYNGEE. The CDR3 runs to 13 residues. The CDR3 nucleotides read TGTGCCAGCAGCGTGACAGGGAACACTGAAGCTTTCTTT. This sequence encodes CASSVTGNTEAFF. Looking up the rest from reference TRBV9 and TRBJ1-1 gives the full variable domain: DSGVTQTPKHLITATGQRVTLRCSPRSGDLSVYWYQQSLDQGLQFLIQYYNGEERAKGNILERFSAQQFPDLHSELNLSSLELGDSALYFCASSVTGNTEAFFGQGTRLTVV.

This sequence joins TRBV18 and TRBJ1-1; 10 positions match TRBD1. The J segment lost 8 bases and the V segment lost 5 bases, leaving 8 bases of the junction unmatched. Germline CDR1 KGHSH, CDR2 LQKENI. The CDR3 consists of 14 residues. DNA of the CDR3: TGTGCCAGCTCAAATAGACAGGGGGCCCTAGAAGCTTTCTTT. Encoded protein: CASSNRQGALEAFF.

In its sample, this clone was seen once. The CDR3 sequence: CASSFRQPNQPQHF. The CDR3 region has the DNA TGTGCCAGCAGTTTTAGACAGCCGAATCAGCCCCAGCATTTT. This chain uses TRBV27 with TRBJ1-5; weak D call: TRBD1 (5 bases). The germline CDR1 and CDR2 sequences are MNHEY and SMNVEV (reference sequence). Trimming stripped 3 bases from V and 4 bases from J, with 10 bases between. The CDR3 contains 14 residues.

This rearrangement joins TRBV7-9 to TRBJ2-3; 10 nucleotides align to TRBD2. The trim removed 4 bases at V and 2 bases at J, leaving 12 bases unmatched. The CDR3 covers 18 residues. CDR1 is SEHNR and CDR2 is FQNEAQ in the germline V gene (reference sequence). CDR3 bases: TGTGCCAGCAGCTCCACGCCAAGACTAGCGGGTAACACAGATACGCAGTATTTT. It yields the protein CASSSTPRLAGNTDTQYF.

The gene calls are TRBV5-1 and TRBJ1-1; 11 bases map to TRBD1. Germline-derived CDR1 and CDR2 are SGHRS and YFSETQ. This CDR3 is 16 amino acids long. V dropped 0 bases and J dropped 4; count of bases not matched to a gene: 5. The CDR3 spells CASSLGIGTGGTEAFF. The CDR3 bases are TGCGCCAGCAGCTTGGGAATCGGGACAGGGGGCACTGAAGCTTTCTTT. Together with reference TRBV5-1 and TRBJ1-1, the CDR3 gives the full variable domain: KAGVTQTPRYLIKTRGQQVTLSCSPISGHRSVSWYQQTPGQGLQFLFEYFSETQRNKGNFPGRFSGRQFSNSRSEMNVSTLELGDSALYLCASSLGIGTGGTEAFFGQGTRLTVV.

J is TRBJ2-2 and V is TRBV27; no clear D. V dropped 6 bases and J dropped 0 bases, with 2 bases sitting between them. The CDR3 is 12 residues long. The germline gives CDR1 MNHEY, CDR2 SMNVEV (reference sequence). CDR3 nucleotides: TGTGCCAGCAGCGCGAACACCGGGGAGCTGTTTTTT. Encoded protein: CASSANTGELFF.

This chain links TRBV7-9 with TRBJ2-6, with 10 bases identical to TRBD1. Germline-derived CDR1 and CDR2 are SEHNR and FQNEAQ (reference sequence). The trim removed 6 bases at V and 0 bases at J, leaving 8 bases unmatched. The CDR3 length is 18 residues. The DNA of the CDR3 is TGTGCCAGCAGTCCGGGACAGGGGATAAGCTCTGGGGCCAACGTCCTGACTTTC. Translation: CASSPGQGISSGANVLTF.